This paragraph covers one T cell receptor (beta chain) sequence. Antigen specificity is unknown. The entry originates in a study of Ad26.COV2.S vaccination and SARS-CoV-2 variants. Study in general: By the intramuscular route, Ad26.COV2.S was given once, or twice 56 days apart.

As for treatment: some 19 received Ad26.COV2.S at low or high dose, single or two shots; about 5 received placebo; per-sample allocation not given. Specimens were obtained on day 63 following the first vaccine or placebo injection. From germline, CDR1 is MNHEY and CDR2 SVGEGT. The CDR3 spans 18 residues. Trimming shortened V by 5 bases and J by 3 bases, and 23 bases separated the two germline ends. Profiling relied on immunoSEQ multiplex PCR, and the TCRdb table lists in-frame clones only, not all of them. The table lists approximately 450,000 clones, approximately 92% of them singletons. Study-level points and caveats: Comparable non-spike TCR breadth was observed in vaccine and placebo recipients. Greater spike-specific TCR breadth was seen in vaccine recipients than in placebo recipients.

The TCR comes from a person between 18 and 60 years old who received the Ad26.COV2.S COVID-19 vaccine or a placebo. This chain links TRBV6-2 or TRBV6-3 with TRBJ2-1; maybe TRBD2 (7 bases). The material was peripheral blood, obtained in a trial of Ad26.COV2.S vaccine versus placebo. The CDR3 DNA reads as TGTGCCAGCAGTCCCGCCAGGGGAGGGTACCCTAACTACAATGAGCAGTTCTTC. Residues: CASSPARGGYPNYNEQFF.